Listed here are 13 T cell receptor beta chains from one sample, sequenced in a study of sequential checkpoint blockade in melanoma. Treatment: randomized to nivolumab then ipilimumab (arm A) or the reverse (arm B). Repertoires were generated with immunoSEQ multiplex PCR, while TCRdb's copy carries only in-frame clones and drops some. The table shows some 3,000 clones, with roughly 22% occurring only once. Sequenced material: tumor tissue (inferred from file names), taken from a patient given nivolumab and ipilimumab in sequence. The receptors here all came from a human donor with melanoma.

This clone came up a few times. The chain uses TRBV28 and TRBJ1-5, with TRBD1 matching over 9 bases. V was clipped by 3 bases and J by 1 base; unmatched bases: 22. The CDR3 is 22 amino acids. CDR1 and CDR2 from the germline V gene are MDHEN and SYDVKM. This CDR3 is CASSFQYATGTGIFGSNQPQHF. CDR3 nucleotides: TGTGCCAGCAGTTTCCAATATGCTACCGGGACAGGGATCTTTGGCAGCAATCAGCCCCAGCATTTT.

This clone turned up a few times. This chain links TRBV30 with TRBJ1-1, with D perhaps matching TRBD1 (6 bases). The V and J ends lost 4 bases and 3 bases respectively, with 15 bases between them. The CDR3 is made up of 14 amino acids. CDR1 GTSNPN and CDR2 SVGIG come from the germline V gene (reference sequence). The CDR3 sequence: CAWTYRERYTEAFF. The CDR3 DNA sequence: TGTGCCTGGACTTACAGGGAAAGATACACTGAAGCTTTCTTT.

This clone was counted a few times. The V call is TRBV6-8, the J call TRBJ1-1; D is unclear. Germline V gene data show CDR1 as MNHGY and CDR2 as SAAAGT. This CDR3 region has 15 residues. The V and J ends lost 0 bases and 8 bases respectively, with 16 bases between them. The CDR3 region has the DNA TGTGCCAGCAGTTACTCATCGGGCCCTAGTTGGGAAGCTTTCTTT. Amino acid sequence: CASSYSSGPSWEAFF.

In DNA form, the CDR3 reads TGTGCCAGTAGTATACGGGTCTCTAACTATGGCTACACCTTC. Encoded protein: CASSIRVSNYGYTF. The chain joins TRBV19 to TRBJ1-2; D remains unclear. The CDR3 has 14 amino acids. The ends were cut back, 2 bases at V and 0 bases at J, with 7 bases in the middle. CDR1 and CDR2 from the germline V gene are LNHDA and SQIVND (reference sequence).

This clone was detected a few times. The chain couples TRBV28 to TRBJ2-5; 14 nucleotides align to TRBD2. CDR1 is MDHEN, CDR2 SYDVKM, per germline. The CDR3 length is 18 residues. The junction had 8 bases not matched to a gene; V was cut back by 5 bases and J by 0 bases. Here the CDR3 DNA reads TGTGCCAGCAGTCTGACTAGCGGGAGGGCCCTCGACCAAGAGACCCAGTACTTC. This gives the protein CASSLTSGRALDQETQYF.

A few counts support this clone. V usage is TRBV6-8 and J usage is TRBJ2-7; 10 bases match TRBD1. CDR1 is MNHGY, CDR2 SAAAGT, per germline. V gave up 7 bases and J gave up 4 bases; unmatched junction bases: 7. The CDR3 sequence is 14 residues long. The CDR3 DNA is TGTGCCAGCAACTGGGACAGGGGAAAGTACGAGCAGTACTTC. Its protein product is CASNWDRGKYEQYF.

This clone was seen a handful of times. J is TRBJ2-7 and V is TRBV6-8; D not certain. CDR1 is MNHGY and CDR2 is SAAAGT in the germline V gene. V lost 6 bases, J lost 3 bases, and 15 bases lay in between. The CDR3 spans 14 residues. This CDR3 reads CASRAPLKDYEQYF. CDR3 nucleotide sequence: TGTGCCAGCAGGGCCCCGCTTAAGGACTACGAGCAGTACTTC.

V usage is TRBV15 and J usage is TRBJ1-1; the D is unclear. This CDR3 spans 19 amino acids. V was clipped by 1 base and J by 1 base, with 22 bases between them. The germline V gene has CDR1 LNHNV and CDR2 YYDKDF (reference sequence). The CDR3 bases are TGTGCCACCAGCAGAGGAGTCGGTAGACGGACCCCCGGGAACACTGAAGCTTTCTTT. Translating gives CATSRGVGRRTPGNTEAFF.

The chain combines TRBV5-1 with TRBJ2-7, with 7 positions matching TRBD2. Germline CDR1 reads SGHRS; CDR2 reads YFSETQ. The V and J ends lost 2 bases and 4 bases, in that order; junction bases with no gene match: 6. This CDR3 comprises 14 residues. The CDR3 sequence is CASSFGGSLYEQYF. The CDR3 DNA is TGCGCCAGCAGCTTCGGCGGGAGTCTGTACGAGCAGTACTTC. Drawing the rest from reference TRBV5-1 and TRBJ2-7, the complete variable domain is KAGVTQTPRYLIKTRGQQVTLSCSPISGHRSVSWYQQTPGQGLQFLFEYFSETQRNKGNFPGRFSGRQFSNSRSEMNVSTLELGDSALYLCASSFGGSLYEQYFGPGTRLTVT.

This clone was counted a few times. The chain is built from TRBV23-1 and TRBJ2-1; 9 bases line up with TRBD1. TRBV23-1 is classed as an ORF, of uncertain function. The CDR3 length is 13 residues. The V segment lost 7 bases and the J segment 10 bases; nucleotides outside the gene matches: 8. The CDR3 sequence is CASTTGQGDEQFF. Written as DNA, the CDR3 is TGCGCCAGCACCACGGGACAGGGTGACGAGCAGTTCTTC.

CDR3 nucleotide sequence: TGTGCCAGCAGTGAAGGAGCCTCTAGCGGGAGCTACAATGAGCAGTTCTTC. Its protein is CASSEGASSGSYNEQFF. V and J are TRBV6-1 and TRBJ2-1, with 10 bases that match TRBD2. This CDR3 contains 17 residues. The germline V gene has CDR1 MNHNS and CDR2 SASEGT. Trimming at V came to 1 base and at J to 3 bases, leaving 6 bases not matched to a gene.

This clone was seen a single time. The V and J genes are TRBV29-1 and TRBJ1-1; D may be TRBD1 (5 bases). CDR3 length: 12 residues. The V gene's germline CDR1 is SQVTM and CDR2 ANQGSEA. Trimming took 5 bases from V and 4 from J, leaving 11 bases between them. The CDR3 nucleotides read TGCAGCGTTCTACAGGCTAGCACTGAAGCTTTCTTT. Its translation is CSVLQASTEAFF.

This clone was seen only once. This sequence joins TRBV18 and TRBJ2-7; 7 bases are a match to TRBD1. CDR3 length: 16 amino acids. V lost 0 bases and J lost 2; bases outside the gene matches: 7. Germline V gene sequence: CDR1 KGHSH, CDR2 LQKENI. This CDR3 is CASSPPLQGRTYEQYF. CDR3 nucleotide sequence: TGTGCCAGCTCACCACCGCTACAGGGGAGAACCTACGAGCAGTACTTC.